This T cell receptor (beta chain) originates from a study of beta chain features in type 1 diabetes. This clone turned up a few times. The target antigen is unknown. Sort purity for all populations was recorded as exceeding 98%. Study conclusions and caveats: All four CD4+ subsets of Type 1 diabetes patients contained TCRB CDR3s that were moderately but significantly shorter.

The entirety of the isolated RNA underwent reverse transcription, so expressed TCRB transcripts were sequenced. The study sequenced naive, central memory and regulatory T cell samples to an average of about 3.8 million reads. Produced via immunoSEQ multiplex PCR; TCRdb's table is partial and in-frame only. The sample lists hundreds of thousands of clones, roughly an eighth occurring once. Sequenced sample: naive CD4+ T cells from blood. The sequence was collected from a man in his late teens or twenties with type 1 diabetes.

CDR3 loop: CSGDYIGEAFF. Here the CDR3 DNA reads TGCAGCGGGGACTATATCGGTGAAGCTTTCTTT. V usage is TRBV29-1 and J usage is TRBJ1-1, with D perhaps matching TRBD1 (5 bases). V dropped 7 bases and J dropped 7 bases, with 13 bases sitting between them. Germline V gene sequence: CDR1 SQVTM, CDR2 ANQGSEA. This CDR3 is built from 11 residues.